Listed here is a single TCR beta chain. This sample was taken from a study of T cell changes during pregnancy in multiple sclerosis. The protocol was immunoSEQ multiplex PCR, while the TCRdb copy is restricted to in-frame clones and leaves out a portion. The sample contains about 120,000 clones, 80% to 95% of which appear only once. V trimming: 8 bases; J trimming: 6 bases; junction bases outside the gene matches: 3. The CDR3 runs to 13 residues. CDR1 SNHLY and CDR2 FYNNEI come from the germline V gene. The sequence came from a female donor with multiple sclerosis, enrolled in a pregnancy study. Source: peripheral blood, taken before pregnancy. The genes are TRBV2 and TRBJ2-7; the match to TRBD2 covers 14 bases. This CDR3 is CASGGLAGVEQYF. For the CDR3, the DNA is TGTGCCAGCGGGGGACTAGCGGGAGTCGAGCAGTACTTC.